The 11 T cell receptor beta chains below were found in one sample sequenced in a study of breast tumors, draining lymph nodes, adjacent tissues. Axillary draining lymph nodes of breast cancer patients supplied the node samples. TCRdb re-derived calls from the multiplex PCR reads in MiXCR, one entry per CDR3 protein. The sample includes approximately 170,000 distinct CDR3 sequences, 30% to 35% of them seen just once. Input material: axillary lymph node tissue. The receptors here all came from a female donor with breast cancer. Some clones in this sample may be carry-over from other donors' samples.

This clonotype has a count of ten or more. V gene TRBV4-2 combines with J gene TRBJ1-2, with D unresolved. The V and J ends lost 0 bases and 7 bases respectively, with 9 bases between them. This CDR3 is built from 13 residues. Germline V gives CDR1 LGHNA, CDR2 YNFKEQ. The CDR3 loop reads CASSQDLRGGYTF. In DNA, the CDR3 is TGTGCCAGCAGCCAAGATTTACGTGGTGGCTACACCTTC.

The chain carries TRBV7-9 and TRBJ1-1, with unresolved D. The ends were cut back, 3 bases at V and 0 bases at J, with 11 bases in the middle. Germline V lookup: CDR1 SEHNR, CDR2 FQNEAQ (reference sequence). This CDR3 has 15 amino acids. The CDR3 protein is CASSLSPYMNTEAFF. The CDR3 bases are TGTGCCAGCAGCTTGAGTCCCTACATGAACACTGAAGCTTTCTTT. The variable domain in full, completed from reference TRBV7-9 and TRBJ1-1, reads DTGVSQNPRHKITKRGQNVTFRCDPISEHNRLYWYRQTLGQGPEFLTYFQNEAQLEKSRLLSDRFSAERPKGSFSTLEIQRTEQGDSAMYLCASSLSPYMNTEAFFGQGTRLTVV.

A remark on this clonotype: One end of the junction is discordant with germline, which a read error may explain. This chain uses TRBV7-9 with TRBJ2-7; D not resolved. The germline CDR1 and CDR2 sequences are SEHNR and FQNEAQ (reference sequence). The CDR3 consists of 12 residues. The CDR3 DNA reads TGTGCCAGCAGCCGTGGTGAGTACGGGCAGTATTTC. It is translated as CASSRGEYGQYF.

This clonotype was counted between two and nine times. A clone one base away is much larger, so this may be a read error. In nucleotides, the CDR3 is TGTGCCAGCAGCGTAACAGGGATTCGGCCCCGGCATTTT. Its protein is CASSVTGIRPRHF. V usage is TRBV7-8 and J usage is TRBJ1-5; weak D call: TRBD1 (6 bases). This CDR3 is 13 amino acids long. The germline V gene encodes CDR1 SGHVS and CDR2 FQNEAQ.

This clonotype was detected ten times or more. The chain recombines TRBV29-1 with TRBJ1-3, with D possibly matching TRBD1 (5 bases). The CDR3 has 13 amino acids. Trimming removed 3 bases from V and 2 bases from J, with 8 bases in between. Germline V gene lookup returns CDR1 SQVTM and CDR2 ANQGSEA. The CDR3 sequence: CSVESGAGNTIYF. The CDR3 coding sequence is TGCAGCGTTGAGTCGGGGGCTGGAAACACCATATATTTT.

A few counts support this clonotype. A read error may explain this, as a much larger clone is one base away. V usage is TRBV11-2 and J usage is TRBJ2-6; D is perhaps TRBD1 or TRBD2 (5 bases each). The CDR3 is 18 residues long. V lost 5 bases and J lost 0, with 17 bases in between. Germline V gene sequence: CDR1 SGHAT, CDR2 FQNNGV. The CDR3 region is CASSPVEGSNSGANVLTF. CDR3 coding DNA: TGTGCCAGCAGCCCCGTTGAGGGGTCGAACTCTGGGGCCAACGTCCTGACTTTC.

The V gene is TRBV29-1, the J gene TRBJ2-1, with 9 bases that match TRBD2. Per the germline V gene, CDR1 is SQVTM and CDR2 is ANQGSEA. The junction had 12 bases not matched to a gene; V was cut back by 6 bases and J by 6 bases. This CDR3 region has 15 residues. The CDR3 protein is CSVQGTSNPGNEQFF. As DNA, the CDR3 is TGCAGCGTCCAAGGGACTAGCAATCCGGGCAATGAGCAGTTCTTC.

Turning to this clonotype: A read error is likely, as this CDR3 ends without the conserved phenylalanine or tryptophan. The chain is built from TRBV9 and TRBJ2-1; no definite D call. In germline, CDR1 is SGDLS, CDR2 YYNGEE. CDR3 length: 13 residues. The CDR3 sequence is CASSVGVHNEQFS. In DNA, the CDR3 is TGTGCCAGCAGCGTAGGGGTACACAACGAGCAGTTCTCC.

This clonotype has a handful of counts. This may be a read error, as it is one base from a much larger clone. The chain has TRBV7-9 and TRBJ2-7; maybe TRBD1 (6 bases). Germline V lookup: CDR1 SEHNR, CDR2 FQNEAQ (reference sequence). CDR3 size: 15 residues. Trimming shortened V by 6 bases and J by 0 bases, and 15 bases separated the two germline ends. CDR3 in amino acids: CASSLQGLGSYEQYF. CDR3 bases: TGTGCCAGCAGTCTACAGGGCCTGGGCTCCTACGAGCAGTACTTC.

This clonotype was recorded many times. The CDR3 DNA reads as TGTGCCAGCAGTCGACCCTCGGGATTCCGAGAGACCCAGTACTTC. Residues: CASSRPSGFRETQYF. The V call is TRBV6-6, the J call TRBJ2-5; the D gene is possibly TRBD2 (5 bases). Per the germline V gene, CDR1 is MNHNY and CDR2 is SVGAGI (reference sequence). V shed 5 bases and J shed 4 bases, with 17 bases lying between them. This CDR3 has 15 amino acids.

This clonotype was observed many times. The chain is built from TRBV27 and TRBJ1-2, with D possibly matching TRBD1 (6 bases). V was cut by 2 bases and J by 0 bases, with 10 bases left in between. The CDR3 totals 15 residues. From germline, CDR1 is MNHEY and CDR2 SMNVEV (reference sequence). CDR3 sequence reads: CASSLMGAANYGYTF. In nucleotides, the CDR3 is TGTGCCAGCAGTTTAATGGGGGCAGCTAACTATGGCTACACCTTC.